The 17 T cell receptor beta chains below come from one sample, sequenced in a study of blood T cells in healthy people across ages. With a J-beta primer mix and a sample-barcoded 5' primer, a second PCR ran roughly 6 to 12 cycles. TCRdb reprocessed the 5' RACE reads via MiXCR and lists one record per CDR3 protein. The data contain over 1,500,000 distinct CDR3 sequences, about 49% of them singletons. Sequenced material: blood. These receptors all stem from a woman aged 40-49 years in good health.

The V gene is TRBV4-3, the J gene TRBJ1-4; D is possibly TRBD1 (5 bases). The CDR3 totals 15 residues. V lost 1 base and J lost 6, with 12 bases in between. Germline V gene lookup returns CDR1 LGHNA and CDR2 YSLEER. The CDR3: CASSQGGSSDEKLFF. DNA for the CDR3: TGCGCCAGCAGCCAAGGGGGCTCTAGCGATGAAAAACTGTTTTTT.

This clonotype occurred a few times. The V and J genes are TRBV15 and TRBJ2-3, with 7 bases aligning to TRBD2. The length of the CDR3 is 15 residues. Germline-derived CDR1 and CDR2 are LNHNV and YYDKDF (reference sequence). The J segment lost 4 bases and the V segment lost 0 bases, leaving 4 bases of the junction unmatched. The CDR3 DNA reads TGTGCCACCAGCAGAGATCTCGCGGGGGCAGATACGCAGTATTTT. Its protein product is CATSRDLAGADTQYF.

The rearrangement uses TRBV20-1 and TRBJ1-5; no reliable D call. V was shortened by 6 bases and J by 7 bases, with 16 bases between the two germline ends. CDR1 is DFQATT, CDR2 SNEGSKA, per germline (reference sequence). This CDR3 is 13 amino acids long. CDR3 nucleotides: TGCAGTGCAGACCGAGGATCGCCCCAGCCCCAGCATTTT. Protein sequence: CSADRGSPQPQHF.

On this clonotype itself: At one boundary the junction diverges from the germline segment, which might be a read error. The rearrangement uses TRBV4-1 and TRBJ2-6, with TRBD2 identical over 11 bases. This CDR3 is 19 amino acids long. Germline CDR1 MGHRA, CDR2 YSYEKL. Here the CDR3 reads CASSHLGLAEPSEANVLTF. The DNA for the CDR3 is TGCGCCAGCAGCCATCTGGGACTAGCGGAACCATCTGAGGCCAACGTCCTGACTTTC.

This chain joins TRBV7-6 and TRBJ2-5; the D gene could be TRBD1 or TRBD2 (6 bases each). The germline V gene has CDR1 SGHVS and CDR2 FNYEAQ. Trimming stripped 1 base from V and 2 bases from J, with 14 bases between. The CDR3 loop spans 16 amino acids. This CDR3 reads CASSLGPGGLQETQYF. The CDR3 DNA is TGTGCCAGCAGCTTAGGGCCCGGGGGCCTGCAAGAGACCCAGTACTTC.

This clonotype was detected a few times. DNA for the CDR3: TGTGCCAGCAGTTTATCAGGACACTATACGCAGTATTTT. Encoded protein: CASSLSGHYTQYF. The chain carries TRBV27 and TRBJ2-3, with D possibly TRBD1 on 5 matching bases. V gave up 0 bases and J gave up 7 bases, with 8 bases separating them. The CDR3 sequence is 13 residues long. Germline-derived CDR1 and CDR2 are MNHEY and SMNVEV (reference sequence).

The rearrangement links TRBV3-1 to TRBJ2-6; TRBD2 might be the D (5 bases). Germline V gene sequence: CDR1 LGHDT, CDR2 YNNKEL (reference sequence). This CDR3 has 14 residues. The germline V and J ends were trimmed by 5 bases and 4 bases, with 9 bases remaining between them. The chain's CDR3 is CASSDEGGANVLTF. Written as DNA, the CDR3 is TGTGCCAGCAGCGATGAGGGCGGGGCCAACGTCCTGACTTTC. Drawing the rest from reference TRBV3-1 and TRBJ2-6, the complete variable domain is DTAVSQTPKYLVTQMGNDKSIKCEQNLGHDTMYWYKQDSKKFLKIMFSYNNKELIINETVPNRFSPKSPDKAHLNLHINSLELGDSAVYFCASSDEGGANVLTFGAGSRLTVL.

Concerning this clonotype itself: One end of the junction varies from germline; a read error may be responsible. The J gene is TRBJ2-4, the V gene TRBV12-3 or TRBV12-4, with D possibly matching TRBD1 (5 bases). CDR3 length: 14 amino acids. In nucleotides, the CDR3 is TGTGTCAGCAGTCCAGGGATAGCCAAAAACATTCAGTACTTC. Residues: CVSSPGIAKNIQYF.

J is TRBJ1-6 and V is TRBV6-5; D might be TRBD1 (5 bases). Germline CDR1 MNHEY, CDR2 SVGAGI. The CDR3 extends over 15 amino acids. Trimming cost V 6 bases and J 7 bases, with 16 bases left between them. The CDR3 DNA follows: TGTGCCAGCAGGATGGACACGACTACGAATTCACCCCTCCACTTT. This sequence encodes CASRMDTTTNSPLHF.

CDR3 bases: TGTGCCAGTAGTATTGCGGGGGGGGTCCAAGAGACCCAGTACTTC. Translation gives CASSIAGGVQETQYF. The V and J genes are TRBV19 and TRBJ2-5, with 9 bases fitting TRBD2. Germline lookup yields CDR1 LNHDA and CDR2 SQIVND (reference sequence). The CDR3 contains 15 residues. Germline trimming cut 3 bases from V and 1 base from J; bases unmatched to any gene: 3.

This clonotype has a handful of counts. The V gene is TRBV27, the J gene TRBJ2-3; D unclear. Germline assignment: CDR1 MNHEY and CDR2 SMNVEV (reference sequence). CDR3 size: 15 residues. The V gene lost 0 bases and the J gene lost 4 bases, with 11 bases spanning the gap. The CDR3 sequence: CASSLSGREADTQYF. CDR3 in DNA: TGTGCCAGCAGTTTATCGGGAAGGGAAGCAGATACGCAGTATTTT.

The gene calls are TRBV27 and TRBJ1-2, with 7 bases aligning to TRBD1. In germline, CDR1 is MNHEY, CDR2 SMNVEV (reference sequence). The length of the CDR3 is 13 residues. The junction had 9 bases not matched to a gene; V was cut back by 6 bases and J by 8 bases. DNA for the CDR3: TGTGCCAGCAGACCGGGACAGCTGGGAGGCTACACCTTC. Amino acids: CASRPGQLGGYTF.

The V call is TRBV6-1, the J call TRBJ1-2; the match to TRBD1 covers 9 bases. Germline-derived CDR1 and CDR2 are MNHNS and SASEGT. CDR3 size: 14 residues. V lost 7 bases, J lost 2 bases, and 5 bases stayed unmatched. CDR3 nucleotides: TGTGCCAGCATCCTTACAGGGGGCAACTATGGCTACACCTTC. Its protein product is CASILTGGNYGYTF.

This clonotype was seen more than once but under ten times. The V gene is TRBV6-2 or TRBV6-3, the J gene TRBJ2-6, with TRBD1 matching over 12 bases. The CDR3 runs 20 residues. Germline CDR1 reads MNHEY; CDR2 reads SVGEGT. V lost 4 bases to trimming and J lost 3 bases; unmatched junction nucleotides: 13. The CDR3 sequence: CASSFSPGQGARSGANVLTF. Here the CDR3 DNA reads TGTGCCAGCAGTTTTTCGCCGGGACAGGGGGCGCGAAGTGGGGCCAACGTCCTGACTTTC.

This clonotype has just a few counts. V gene TRBV24-1 combines with J gene TRBJ2-1; 10 nucleotides agree with TRBD1. CDR3 length: 16 amino acids. Germline CDR1 and CDR2: KGHDR and SFDVKD. Trimming took 1 base from V and 8 from J; bases not matched to a gene: 7. This chain's CDR3 is CATSDFATGGRDEQFF. In nucleotides, the CDR3 is TGTGCCACCAGTGATTTCGCGACAGGGGGCCGCGATGAGCAGTTCTTC.

The CDR3 loop is CSARTNEAKNIQYF. CDR3 DNA: TGCAGTGCTAGAACGAACGAAGCCAAAAACATTCAGTACTTC. The V gene is TRBV20-1, the J gene TRBJ2-4; no reliable D call. The ends were cut back, 2 bases at V and 0 bases at J, with 8 bases in the middle. There are 14 residues in the CDR3. Per germline, CDR1 DFQATT and CDR2 SNEGSKA (reference sequence).

In this sample, this clonotype turned up a few times. The gene calls are TRBV20-1 and TRBJ2-7; 11 bases match TRBD1. The CDR3 is 16 residues long. Germline assignment: CDR1 DFQATT and CDR2 SNEGSKA (reference sequence). V lost 0 bases to trimming and J lost 2 bases; unmatched junction nucleotides: 6. The CDR3 DNA follows: TGCAGTGCTAGAGATCCGGGACAGGGGGTCCCCTACGAGCAGTACTTC. Its translation: CSARDPGQGVPYEQYF.